What follows describes a single TCR beta chain. Its matching antigen is unknown. The data belong to a study of CXCR3-negative and CXCR3-positive naive CD8 T cells. Study at large: Sequencing gave roughly 140 million TRB reads overall, about 1.5 +/- 0.3 million per library.

This CDR3 region has 15 residues. Germline V gene data show CDR1 as MNHNS and CDR2 as SASEGT. Whole-study findings and limits: Naive cells with CXCR3 showed TRB CDR3s that were more hydrophobic than those in CXCR3-negative naive cells.

The libraries of TRB cDNA were prepared using 5' RACE with UMI labels. Reprocessing the 5' RACE reads, TCRdb reports a single entry for every CDR3 protein and omits DNA. Its listing shows roughly 120,000 distinct CDR3 sequences. This TCR was sampled from a human donor in good health. Some clones in this sample may be carry-over from other donors' samples. The chain employs TRBV6-1 and TRBJ2-5. The specimen was naive CXCR3+ CD8+ T cells from blood. Documented subset: CD45RO-CCR7+CD27+CD95- naive CD8+ T cells expressing CXCR3 (TNR3+). The CDR3 sequence: CATEPQTTYQETQYF.